The rows below give T cell receptor beta chains drawn from one sample of a study of blood T cell repertoires in COVID-19. Clones were sequenced by immunoSEQ multiplex PCR, and TCRdb holds only the in-frame ones, with some missing. The data hold 150,000 to 200,000 clones, with roughly 84% observed a single time. Specimen: peripheral blood. Receptors were obtained from a woman older than 75 with active or convalescent COVID-19. CDR3s include the opening cysteine and the closing phenylalanine or tryptophan. The D gene is left open where the match is weak. Not all rows give a size; the values are once, few, many and, for expanded clones, a class.

TRBV28	.	.	TRBJ1-1	TGTGCCAGCAGTGCACCGAGGGGGGGAGGTAACACTGAAGCTTTCTTT	CASSAPRGGGNTEAFF
TRBV11-3	.	once	TRBJ2-5	TGTGCCAGCAGCTTAGAACTAGGGCAAGAGACCCAGTACTTC	CASSLELGQETQYF
TRBV9	.	.	TRBJ1-6	TGTGCCAGCAGCGCAGGGGCGGTGGGGTCATACGCACCCCTCCACTTT	CASSAGAVGSYAPLHF
TRBV6-2/TRBV6-3	TRBD1	.	TRBJ1-5	TGTGCCAGCAGTTCGGCCGGGACAGGAAATCAGCCCCAGCATTTT	CASSSAGTGNQPQHF
TRBV6-5	TRBD1	.	TRBJ1-2	TGTGCCAGCACTCCGGGACAGGGGGTATATGGCTACACCTTC	CASTPGQGVYGYTF
TRBV27	.	.	TRBJ1-2	TGTGCCAGCAGCCCGACAGGACTTAACTCTAACTATGGCTACACCTTC	CASSPTGLNSNYGYTF
TRBV14	.	.	TRBJ2-2	TGTGCCAGCAGCCTCCACTTGAACACCGGGGAGCTGTTTTTT	CASSLHLNTGELFF
TRBV12-5	.	.	TRBJ2-7	TGTGCTAGTTTGGGGGCCCCCTACGAGCAGTACTTC	CASLGAPYEQYF
TRBV20-1	.	.	TRBJ1-5	TGCAGTGCCGGGGTCAATCAGCCCCAGCATTTT	CSAGVNQPQHF
TRBV18	TRBD2	.	TRBJ2-7	TGTGCCAGCTCAGCGGGGGGAAAAACCTACGAGCAGTACTTC	CASSAGGKTYEQYF
TRBV2	.	.	TRBJ2-5	TGTGCCAGCAGTGAAGACAGGGTGCAAGAGACCCAGTACTTC	CASSEDRVQETQYF
TRBV27	.	.	TRBJ2-2	TGTGCCAGCAGCTTCGCGGGTGGCACCGGGGAGCTGTTTTTT	CASSFAGGTGELFF
TRBV7-2	.	few	TRBJ1-1	TGTGCCAGCAGTTCCGGACGGGCCGGGGTGGTGAACACTGAAGCTTTCTTT	CASSSGRAGVVNTEAFF
TRBV6-5	TRBD1	.	TRBJ2-2	TGTGCCAGCAGTTACGATCAGGGGGCGGGCGGGGAGCTGTTTTTT	CASSYDQGAGGELFF
TRBV20-1	TRBD1	.	TRBJ1-2	TGCAGTGTTCCACAGGGGGTTGGCTACACCTTC	CSVPQGVGYTF
TRBV4-1	TRBD1	few	TRBJ2-7	TGCGCCAGCAGCACCCCCGCCGGGGGACAGGGGAAATACGAGCAGTACTTC	CASSTPAGGQGKYEQYF
TRBV19	TRBD1	.	TRBJ2-2	TGTGCCAGTAGATCCTCCGGGACAGGGGGCTTCGGGGAGCTGTTTTTT	CASRSSGTGGFGELFF
TRBV9	.	.	TRBJ2-4	TGTGCCAGCAGCGGAGGGGGACCGGACATTCAGTACTTC	CASSGGGPDIQYF
TRBV7-2	.	few	TRBJ1-1	TGTGCCAGCAGCTTAGGACAGCTGAACACTGAAGCTTTCTTT	CASSLGQLNTEAFF
TRBV6-5	.	.	TRBJ2-5	TGTGCCAGCAGACGCAACACCAGGGAGACCCAGTACTTC	CASRRNTRETQYF
TRBV30	.	few	TRBJ1-2	TGTGCCTGGAGTGTACGGGGCTATGGCTACACCTTC	CAWSVRGYGYTF
TRBV3-1/TRBV3-2	.	.	TRBJ1-2	TGTGCCAGCAGCCAAGGGAAGGGGCTCCATGGCTACACCTTC	CASSQGKGLHGYTF
TRBV28	TRBD1	.	TRBJ1-2	TGTGCCAGCGGGACAGGGGGGAACACTAACTATGGCTACACCTTC	CASGTGGNTNYGYTF
TRBV11-2	TRBD1	once	TRBJ1-1	TGTGCCAGCAGCAAAACAGGGGTCACTGAAGCTTTCTTT	CASSKTGVTEAFF
TRBV7-2	.	.	TRBJ1-5	TGTGCCAGCAGCACCTATGCTTTTCAGCCCCAGCATTTT	CASSTYAFQPQHF
TRBV18	.	.	TRBJ1-3	TGTGCCAGCTCACCTGAGGCTGGTTGGTGGCAAGAAGACACCATATATTTT	CASSPEAGWWQEDTIYF
TRBV3-1/TRBV3-2	.	few	TRBJ2-1	TGTGCCAGCAGCTCTACCCTGTTCGAGCAGTTCTTC	CASSSTLFEQFF
TRBV27	TRBD2	few	TRBJ2-1	TGTGCCAGCGGCTCGACTAGCGGGGGCTACAATGAGCAGTTCTTC	CASGSTSGGYNEQFF
TRBV19	.	.	TRBJ2-7	TGTGCCAGTACCAGCGGCCTCTCCTACGAGCAGTACTTC	CASTSGLSYEQYF
TRBV11-2	.	.	TRBJ2-7	TGTGCCAGCAGCACCGCCCGGGACACCGATAGTTACGAGCAGTACTTC	CASSTARDTDSYEQYF
TRBV12-5	.	.	TRBJ1-3	TGTGCTAGTGCCCCGGGGGCTGGAAACACCATATATTTT	CASAPGAGNTIYF
TRBV28	TRBD1	few	TRBJ1-2	TGTGCCAGCAGTTCAGGGGGCGCGGTCTATGGCTACACCTTC	CASSSGGAVYGYTF
TRBV27	TRBD1	.	TRBJ1-5	TGTGCCAGCAGTTTATCGGGGCAGGGGGGATTCAAGCCCCAGCATTTT	CASSLSGQGGFKPQHF
TRBV11-2	TRBD2	.	TRBJ2-1	TGTGCCAGCAGCTTGACTAGCGGGGGGGCGGTTGAGCAGTTCTTC	CASSLTSGGAVEQFF
TRBV11-2	.	.	TRBJ1-1	TGTGCCAGCAGCCCCCGGGACACTGAAGCTTTCTTT	CASSPRDTEAFF
TRBV4-1	.	.	TRBJ1-3	TGCGCCAGCGGCGGGAGGGGAACTGGAAACACCATATATTTT	CASGGRGTGNTIYF
TRBV5-4	TRBD1	.	TRBJ2-1	TGTGCCAGCAGCTTGGGGACAGGGGATGAGCAGTTCTTC	CASSLGTGDEQFF
TRBV6-5	TRBD1	.	TRBJ1-1	TGTGCCAGCAGTCACAGGGGTGTTAGCACTGAAGCTTTCTTT	CASSHRGVSTEAFF
TRBV12-5	.	once	TRBJ2-1	TGTGCTAGTGGTTTGGTAGATTGGGCAGGGGAATGGGGCAATGAGCAGTTCTTC	CASGLVDWAGEWGNEQFF
TRBV4-1	TRBD1	.	TRBJ1-2	TGCGCCAGCAGCCAGGAACAGGGGACAGGGGCGGTGAGAGGTGGCTACACCTTC	CASSQEQGTGAVRGGYTF
TRBV19	.	once	TRBJ1-5	TGTGCCAGTATGAGGGAGGAGACTCAGCCCCAGCATTTT	CASMREETQPQHF
TRBV7-9	TRBD1	.	TRBJ1-4	TGTGCCAGCAGCTTAGGAGACAGGGCATACAATGAAAAACTGTTTTTT	CASSLGDRAYNEKLFF